The source of this T cell receptor beta chain is a study of OX40 agonist ivuxolimab in advanced cancers. CDR1 is MNHNS and CDR2 is SASEGT in the germline V gene. CDR3 length: 13 residues. Study-wide points: Partial responders receiving 0.1-3.0 mg/kg showed among the lowest clonal expansion.

Assay used: immunoSEQ multiplex PCR; TCRdb lists only in-frame clones, some missing. Of 55,000 to 80,000 clones in the sample, more than 75% are singletons; the top ten hold under 2.5%. In regard to this clone: Its antigen is unknown. Mismatch with germline at one junction end may stem from a read error.

This TCR was recovered from an adult with an advanced solid tumor such as melanoma, head and neck, liver or kidney cancer. V is TRBV6-1 and J is TRBJ1-1; no clear D. Here the sequenced sample was CD4+ or CD8+ T cells sorted from blood, taken in a trial of the OX40 agonist ivuxolimab. The DNA of the CDR3 is TGTGCCAGCAGGGAAGGTTTGGCGGTAAAAGCTTTCTTT. Its protein is CASREGLAVKAFF.